This T cell receptor beta chain was documented in a study of T cells after yellow fever vaccination. Regarding the study as a whole: Once the booster was given, most primary-vaccination clones reappeared, at 95% to 97% for CD4 and around 90% for CD8. In sorted memory subsets at day 0, almost all vaccine-responding clonotypes were below detection.

5'RACE template switching generated TCR cDNA, adding a universal primer site and UMIs. A single record per CDR3 protein comes from TCRdb applying MiXCR to the 5' RACE reads. In the table there are 35,000 to 55,000 distinct CDR3 sequences, 5.5% to 7.5% of which are singletons. V was trimmed by 3 bases and J by 10 bases, leaving 19 bases between them. The CDR3 extends over 14 amino acids. Germline V CDR1 and CDR2: DFQATT, SNEGSKA (reference sequence). The chain combines TRBV20-1 with TRBJ2-1, with D tentatively TRBD1 or TRBD2 (5 bases each). The input for sequencing was PBMCs, either bulk or a sorted T-cell subset (CD4+, CD8+, memory, or dextramer-sorted; not recorded which), taken 45 days after the yellow fever booster vaccination. The sequence was collected from a man aged 25 to 45 who received the YFV17D yellow fever vaccine. The CDR3 protein is CSARTGQRVGEQFF. The CDR3 DNA reads TGCAGTGCTAGGACGGGGCAGCGCGTTGGCGAGCAGTTCTTC.